Shown below are 30 T cell receptor beta chains from a single sample sequenced in a study of memory CD4+ T cells and cytomegalovirus serostatus. Measured with immunoSEQ multiplex PCR; TCRdb has only the in-frame clones, and not every one. This table has about 57,000 clones, around 80% appearing once. Single viable CD3+CD4+CD8-CD45RO+ cells were sorted as the memory CD4+ T cells. Sequencing was done on a sample of memory CD4+ T cells from blood. The receptors were sampled from an adult in good health and CMV-seronegative.

The CDR3 nucleotides are TGTGCCAGCAGCCTGGACAGGTTCTTTCCTGAGCAGTTCTTC. Protein: CASSLDRFFPEQFF. V gene TRBV6-1 combines with J gene TRBJ2-1; 7 bases agree with TRBD1. The CDR3 has 14 amino acids. Germline V gene lookup returns CDR1 MNHNS and CDR2 SASEGT. V dropped 6 bases and J dropped 9; count of bases not matched to a gene: 11.

This clone was observed a handful of times. V and J are TRBV11-2 and TRBJ2-7; D unresolved. Germline CDR1 is SGHAT and CDR2 is FQNNGV. Trimming took off 6 bases at V and 1 base at J, with 13 bases between the two ends. The length of the CDR3 is 14 residues. The CDR3 DNA reads TGTGCCAGCAGTCAGTGGGCTAGTTCCTACGAGCAGTACTTC. Translation: CASSQWASSYEQYF.

This clone has only a few counts. The V call is TRBV11-1, the J call TRBJ1-2, with D uncertain. Trimming stripped 1 base from V and 7 bases from J, with 10 bases between. The CDR3 length is 13 residues. Germline CDR1 is SGHAT and CDR2 is FQDESV (reference sequence). CDR3 loop: CASSLDDLSGYTF. CDR3 bases: TGTGCCAGCAGCTTAGATGACCTGAGTGGCTACACCTTC.

The rearrangement joins TRBV6-1 to TRBJ1-2; 7 nucleotides match TRBD1. Germline trimming cut 6 bases from V and 6 bases from J; bases unmatched to any gene: 10. The CDR3 sequence is 14 residues long. Germline V gives CDR1 MNHNS, CDR2 SASEGT. The CDR3 sequence: CASRRQGKTDGYTF. The CDR3 nucleotides read TGTGCCAGCAGGAGACAGGGAAAGACGGATGGCTACACCTTC.

The chain joins TRBV5-4 to TRBJ1-2; 7 nucleotides line up with TRBD1. Germline V CDR1 and CDR2: SGHNT, YYREEE (reference sequence). With 4 bases clipped from V and 8 bases from J, the junction kept 14 bases outside the gene matches. This CDR3 is 15 amino acids long. This CDR3 is CASSPRGKAFLGYTF. CDR3 bases: TGTGCCAGCAGCCCCAGGGGGAAAGCCTTCTTAGGCTACACCTTC. The variable domain in full, with the rest retrieved from reference TRBV5-4 and TRBJ1-2, is ETGVTQSPTHLIKTRGQQVTLRCSSQSGHNTVSWYQQALGQGPQFIFQYYREEENGRGNFPPRFSGLQFPNYSSELNVNALELDDSALYLCASSPRGKAFLGYTFGSGTRLTVV.

With regard to this clone: The same CDR3 is also encoded by other DNA sequences in this sample. The J gene is TRBJ2-5, the V gene TRBV29-1; TRBD2 is a possible D gene (6 bases). Per germline, CDR1 SQVTM and CDR2 ANQGSEA. This CDR3 spans 13 amino acids. The V and J ends lost 4 bases and 4 bases respectively, with 13 bases between them. In DNA form, the CDR3 reads TGCAGCGTTGGGATGGGGGGAGGAGAGACCCAGTACTTC. This sequence encodes CSVGMGGGETQYF.

Regarding this clone: A junction end diverges from the germline sequence, so it may reflect a read error. The chain is built from TRBV7-7 and TRBJ2-2; D remains unclear. Per the germline V gene, CDR1 is SSHAT and CDR2 is FNYEAQ (reference sequence). The CDR3 is made up of 13 amino acids. CDR3 in amino acids: CASSLDGIGELFF. For the CDR3, the DNA is TGTGCTAGCAGCTTAGATGGCATTGGGGAGCTGTTTTTT.

V is TRBV27 and J is TRBJ2-7, with 15 bases aligning to TRBD2. The CDR3 covers 14 residues. CDR1 is MNHEY, CDR2 SMNVEV, per germline (reference sequence). J was trimmed by 7 bases and V by 5 bases; bases with no gene match: 3. This CDR3 is CASSGGLAGGEQYF. For the CDR3, the DNA is TGTGCCAGCAGTGGGGGACTAGCGGGAGGAGAGCAGTACTTC.

As for this clone: Other DNA sequences from this sample encode an identical CDR3 as well. This rearrangement joins TRBV19 to TRBJ2-3; D ambiguous. V dropped 8 bases and J dropped 2 bases, with 8 bases sitting between them. This CDR3 region has 12 residues. Germline-derived CDR1 and CDR2 are LNHDA and SQIVND (reference sequence). The CDR3 coding sequence is TGTGCCAGTTCCCCTAACACAGATACGCAGTATTTT. Its translation is CASSPNTDTQYF.

The chain recombines TRBV7-2 with TRBJ2-5, with D unclear. The CDR3 loop spans 12 amino acids. The V and J ends lost 5 bases and 0 bases respectively, with 4 bases between them. The germline V gene has CDR1 SGHTA and CDR2 FQGNSA. The CDR3 here is CASSPHQETQYF. The CDR3 DNA reads TGTGCCAGCAGCCCCCACCAAGAGACCCAGTACTTC.

V and J are TRBV7-8 and TRBJ2-7; weak D call: TRBD1 (5 bases). The germline V and J ends were trimmed by 8 bases and 2 bases, with 16 bases remaining between them. The CDR3 length is 14 residues. Germline V gives CDR1 SGHVS, CDR2 FQNEAQ. CDR3 protein: CASRRFTQAYEQYF. CDR3 in DNA: TGTGCCAGCCGAAGGTTCACACAGGCCTACGAGCAGTACTTC.

This clone was found a few times. The V and J genes are TRBV6-5 and TRBJ1-1; D is undetermined. Trimming removed 0 bases from V and 5 bases from J, with 13 bases in between. The CDR3 contains 15 residues. CDR1 and CDR2 (germline): MNHEY, SVGAGI. The CDR3 coding sequence is TGTGCCAGCAGTTACTCGAGCGGGATGGGGACTGAAGCTTTCTTT. Translation gives CASSYSSGMGTEAFF.

The V gene is TRBV5-1, the J gene TRBJ2-1, with 10 bases identical to TRBD1. The junction had 15 bases not matched to a gene; V was cut back by 2 bases and J by 7 bases. CDR3 size: 18 residues. CDR1 is SGHRS, CDR2 YFSETQ, per germline. The CDR3 DNA reads TGCGCCAGCAGCTTAACCACCCCCGGGACAGGGGATGTGAATGAGCAGTTCTTC. This sequence encodes CASSLTTPGTGDVNEQFF.

The rearrangement uses TRBV19 and TRBJ2-2, with D tentatively TRBD1 (7 bases). The CDR3 loop spans 17 amino acids. Germline lookup yields CDR1 LNHDA and CDR2 SQIVND (reference sequence). Trimming took 3 bases from V and 4 from J, leaving 18 bases between them. CDR3 sequence: CASSIGGGGSGTGELFF. CDR3 DNA: TGTGCCAGTAGTATTGGAGGAGGGGGCTCGGGCACCGGGGAGCTGTTTTTT.

The rearrangement joins TRBV27 to TRBJ1-6; TRBD1 matches 8 bases. Germline CDR1 is MNHEY and CDR2 is SMNVEV (reference sequence). V lost 7 bases to trimming and J lost 10 bases; unmatched junction nucleotides: 9. The CDR3 covers 14 residues. The CDR3 spells CASTQTGVESPLHF. The CDR3 coding sequence is TGTGCCAGCACCCAGACAGGGGTTGAATCACCCCTCCACTTT.

This rearrangement joins TRBV30 to TRBJ2-7, with D hard to call. V gave up 1 base and J gave up 4 bases, with 8 bases separating them. The CDR3 is 12 amino acids. Germline values: CDR1 GTSNPN, CDR2 SVGIG (reference sequence). The CDR3 sequence: CAWSATGYEQYF. The CDR3 DNA sequence: TGTGCCTGGAGTGCCACCGGGTACGAGCAGTACTTC.

V is TRBV21-1 and J is TRBJ1-1. TRBV21-1 is a recognized pseudogene. The CDR3 contains 14 residues. CDR3 in amino acids: CASSKRERRPEAFF. The CDR3 DNA is TGTGCCAGCAGCAAAAGAGAAAGGCGTCCTGAAGCTTTCTTT.

The rearrangement uses TRBV29-1 and TRBJ2-3, with TRBD2 identical over 8 bases. This CDR3 has 14 residues. Per the germline V gene, CDR1 is SQVTM and CDR2 is ANQGSEA. Trimming removed 4 bases from V and 2 bases from J; junction bases left unmatched: 5. This CDR3 reads CSVVVAGHTDTQYF. The DNA for the CDR3 is TGCAGCGTTGTGGTAGCGGGGCACACAGATACGCAGTATTTT.

J is TRBJ1-5 and V is TRBV28; a weak D match, TRBD1 (6 bases). Germline V gives CDR1 MDHEN, CDR2 SYDVKM. V was cut by 3 bases and J by 11 bases, with 20 bases left in between. This CDR3 comprises 15 residues. CDR3 sequence (DNA): TGTGCCAGCAGTTTGGGGAACAGGGCCCTCTTGGCCCAGCATTTT. Amino acid sequence: CASSLGNRALLAQHF. Supplemented by reference TRBV28 and TRBJ1-5, the full variable domain reads DVKVTQSSRYLVKRTGEKVFLECVQDMDHENMFWYRQDPGLGLRLIYFSYDVKMKEKGDIPEGYSVSREKKERFSLILESASTNQTSMYLCASSLGNRALLAQHFGDGTRLSIL.

The chain combines TRBV5-5 with TRBJ2-1; 9 nucleotides match TRBD2. Trimming at V came to 3 bases and at J to 0 bases, leaving 10 bases not matched to a gene. CDR3 length equals 18 residues. Germline V lookup: CDR1 SGHKS, CDR2 YYEKEE (reference sequence). CDR3 protein: CASSSGLAGLPSYNEQFF. The CDR3 nucleotides are TGTGCCAGCAGCTCGGGGCTAGCGGGGCTCCCCTCCTACAATGAGCAGTTCTTC. Looking up the rest from reference TRBV5-5 and TRBJ2-1 gives the full variable domain: DAGVTQSPTHLIKTRGQQVTLRCSPISGHKSVSWYQQVLGQGPQFIFQYYEKEERGRGNFPDRFSARQFPNYSSELNVNALLLGDSALYLCASSSGLAGLPSYNEQFFGPGTRLTVL.

This chain connects TRBV30 to TRBJ1-2; D gene uncertain. The CDR3 has 13 amino acids. Trimming removed 2 bases from V and 7 bases from J, with 14 bases in between. CDR1 and CDR2 from the germline V gene are GTSNPN and SVGIG (reference sequence). The DNA for the CDR3 is TGTGCCTGGAGTAACGGCCGCAATCGTGGCTACACCTTC. Encoded protein: CAWSNGRNRGYTF.

The CDR3 region is CASSLQATGYEQYF. The CDR3 DNA reads as TGTGCCAGCAGTTTACAGGCCACCGGGTACGAGCAGTACTTC. V usage is TRBV6-5 and J usage is TRBJ2-7; D is perhaps TRBD1 (5 bases). V dropped 4 bases and J dropped 4 bases, with 14 bases sitting between them. The CDR3 covers 14 residues. The germline gives CDR1 MNHEY, CDR2 SVGAGI.

The V call is TRBV5-1, the J call TRBJ1-3; 7 bases align to TRBD1. This CDR3 comprises 16 residues. From germline, CDR1 is SGHRS and CDR2 YFSETQ. Trimming took 1 base from V and 0 from J; bases not matched to a gene: 4. The CDR3 bases are TGCGCCAGCAGCTTGCGGGGACAGAGCTCTGGAAACACCATATATTTT. Amino acids: CASSLRGQSSGNTIYF. Variable domain in full (rest from reference TRBV5-1 and TRBJ1-3): KAGVTQTPRYLIKTRGQQVTLSCSPISGHRSVSWYQQTPGQGLQFLFEYFSETQRNKGNFPGRFSGRQFSNSRSEMNVSTLELGDSALYLCASSLRGQSSGNTIYFGEGSWLTVV.

This clone rates as medium-sized. V is TRBV2 and J is TRBJ2-3, with TRBD1 matching 7 bases. Germline trimming cut 2 bases from V and 3 bases from J; bases unmatched to any gene: 11. The CDR3 sequence is 17 residues long. Looked up from germline, CDR1 is SNHLY and CDR2 is FYNNEI. The CDR3, as DNA: TGTGCCAGCAGTGAAACAGGGGAAGTATGGGCGACAGATACGCAGTATTTT. This encodes CASSETGEVWATDTQYF.

This chain joins TRBV2 and TRBJ1-1, with D perhaps matching TRBD1 (5 bases). The CDR3 spans 15 residues. V lost 4 bases to trimming and J lost 3 bases, with 15 bases between them. Germline lookup yields CDR1 SNHLY and CDR2 FYNNEI. CDR3 residues: CASSVNRLRDTEAFF. The CDR3 region has the DNA TGTGCCAGCAGTGTAAACAGGCTTAGGGACACTGAAGCTTTCTTT.

The chain recombines TRBV7-2 with TRBJ1-2; D uncertain. Germline V gene sequence: CDR1 SGHTA, CDR2 FQGNSA. This CDR3 spans 13 amino acids. Trimming shortened V by 5 bases and J by 3 bases, and 10 bases separated the two germline ends. DNA for the CDR3: TGTGCCAGCAGCCGATATCAGGACTATGGCTACACCTTC. This codes for CASSRYQDYGYTF.

This clone has only a few counts. The chain recombines TRBV11-1 with TRBJ1-4; D unclear. Per germline, CDR1 SGHAT and CDR2 FQDESV (reference sequence). The CDR3 has 11 amino acids. V was clipped by 5 bases and J by 12 bases, with 10 bases between them. CDR3: CASSNYGELFF. CDR3 bases: TGTGCCAGCAGCAACTACGGGGAACTGTTTTTT.

The chain couples TRBV28 to TRBJ2-7; weak D call: TRBD2 (6 bases). In germline, CDR1 is MDHEN, CDR2 SYDVKM. CDR3 length equals 15 residues. V lost 6 bases, J lost 5 bases, and 20 bases lay in between. The CDR3 sequence: CASRTPSGLQDEQYF. The DNA of the CDR3 is TGTGCCAGCAGGACTCCGAGCGGGTTACAGGACGAGCAGTACTTC.

This clone was picked up one time. This sequence joins TRBV2 and TRBJ1-5; no firm D call. V lost 6 bases, J lost 4 bases, and 13 bases lay in between. Germline V gene lookup returns CDR1 SNHLY and CDR2 FYNNEI. CDR3 size: 14 residues. The CDR3 loop reads CASRNDPQNQPQHF. In DNA form, the CDR3 reads TGTGCCAGCAGGAACGACCCCCAGAATCAGCCCCAGCATTTT.

This clone was detected once. The chain links TRBV2 to TRBJ1-6; unclear D gene. The CDR3 consists of 14 residues. Trimming stripped 7 bases from V and 7 bases from J, with 14 bases between. Germline CDR1 and CDR2: SNHLY and FYNNEI. CDR3 sequence: CASTLAIGNSPLHF. The CDR3 DNA sequence: TGTGCCAGCACGTTAGCAATTGGCAATTCACCCCTCCACTTT.